The rows below give T cell receptor beta chains drawn from one sample of a study of beta chain features in type 1 diabetes. Using immunoSEQ multiplex PCR, the repertoire was profiled, and TCRdb retains in-frame clones only, with some absent. Here the sample spans over 600,000 clones, 9.5% to 15% being singletons. The sequenced sample consisted of naive CD4+ T cells from blood. The receptors derive from a man aged 30 to 39 with type 1 diabetes. Each CDR3 is given with its conserved first and last residue. A D gene is named only where the DNA matches it firmly. For some rows the clone size is stated as once, few or many, or as a class when expanded; others skip it.

V gene	D gene	J gene	clone size	CDR3 protein	CDR3 DNA
TRBV7-8	.	TRBJ1-4	few	CASSLDDSSGIREKLFF	TGTGCCAGCAGCTTAGACGATTCTTCAGGAATTCGTGAAAAACTGTTTTTT
TRBV25-1	TRBD1	TRBJ1-4	.	CASGSTGAIEKLFF	TGTGCCAGCGGGTCGACAGGGGCCATTGAAAAACTGTTTTTT
TRBV7-2	TRBD1	TRBJ1-2	.	CASSLAQGARGYTF	TGTGCCAGCAGCTTAGCACAGGGGGCTCGGGGCTACACCTTC
TRBV14	TRBD1	TRBJ2-7	few	CASSQGGQGLGEQYF	TGTGCCAGCAGCCAAGGCGGACAGGGGCTCGGGGAGCAGTACTTC
TRBV7-9	TRBD1	TRBJ1-2	few	CASSLTTGAFYGYTF	TGTGCCAGCAGCCTCACGACAGGGGCCTTCTATGGCTACACCTTC
TRBV30	.	TRBJ2-5	few	CAWVVRGSETQYF	TGTGCCTGGGTGGTCCGGGGGTCGGAGACCCAGTACTTC
TRBV4-2	TRBD1	TRBJ2-2	few	CASSQETPASRGMVGELFF	TGTGCCAGCAGCCAAGAAACCCCGGCGAGCAGGGGGATGGTCGGGGAGCTGTTTTTT
TRBV14	.	TRBJ2-3	few	CASSQDQGTDTQYF	TGTGCCAGCAGCCAAGATCAGGGCACAGATACGCAGTATTTT
TRBV9	.	TRBJ1-1	.	CASSPRGGGPGAFF	TGTGCCAGCAGCCCCCGGGGGGGCGGTCCGGGCGCTTTCTTT
TRBV29-1	.	TRBJ1-5	.	CSVGGEGQPQHF	TGCAGCGTTGGTGGGGAGGGTCAGCCCCAGCATTTT
TRBV27	TRBD1	TRBJ2-2	few	CASSPRDSYTGELFF	TGTGCCAGCAGCCCCCGGGACAGTTACACCGGGGAGCTGTTTTTT
TRBV29-1	TRBD1	TRBJ1-2	few	CSVAGTVNNYGYTF	TGCAGCGTTGCAGGGACAGTTAATAACTATGGCTACACCTTC
TRBV7-2	.	TRBJ2-5	.	CASSFSRLQETQYF	TGTGCCAGCAGCTTTTCTCGACTACAAGAGACCCAGTACTTC
TRBV15	.	TRBJ1-6	.	CATRKWDGTNSPLHF	TGTGCCACCAGAAAATGGGACGGTACTAATTCACCCCTCCACTTT
TRBV29-1	.	TRBJ1-2	few	CSGIGRNYGYTF	TGCAGCGGCATCGGGCGGAACTATGGCTACACCTTC
TRBV7-2	.	TRBJ2-1	.	CASSEGPGPYNEQFF	TGTGCCAGCAGCGAGGGGCCTGGTCCCTACAATGAGCAGTTCTTC
TRBV6-6	TRBD1	TRBJ1-1	few	CASKTGATEAFF	TGTGCCAGCAAAACAGGGGCCACTGAAGCTTTCTTT
TRBV2	.	TRBJ1-2	.	CASSARANYGYTF	TGTGCCAGCAGTGCCAGGGCTAACTATGGCTACACCTTC
TRBV25-1	TRBD2	TRBJ2-5	.	CASSVRTHGGETQYF	TGTGCCAGCAGTGTAAGGACCCACGGGGGGGAGACCCAGTACTTC
TRBV7-9	.	TRBJ1-6	few	CASSLDREPLHF	TGTGCCAGCAGCTTAGACCGGGAACCCCTCCACTTT
TRBV29-1	.	TRBJ2-7	few	CSVAPGDPYEQYF	TGCAGCGTTGCACCGGGAGACCCCTACGAGCAGTACTTC
TRBV28	.	TRBJ1-2	.	CASSLPGTTAGGYTF	TGTGCCAGCAGTTTGCCCGGGACGACTGCCGGTGGCTACACCTTC
TRBV6-5	.	TRBJ2-7	.	CASSYSMGYEQYF	TGTGCCAGCAGTTACTCGATGGGGTACGAGCAGTACTTC
TRBV7-2	TRBD2	TRBJ2-3	few	CASSPPRGGWTDTQYF	TGTGCCAGCAGCCCTCCGCGGGGGGGATGGACAGATACGCAGTATTTT
TRBV11-2	.	TRBJ1-2	.	CASSLLAANYGYTF	TGTGCCAGCAGCTTATTGGCAGCTAACTATGGCTACACCTTC
TRBV6-5	TRBD1	TRBJ1-1	.	CASSYDRGSEAFF	TGTGCCAGCAGTTACGACAGGGGGTCGGAGGCTTTCTTT
TRBV20-1	.	TRBJ2-7	few	CSVAPGGYF	TGCAGTGTTGCCCCCGGGGGGTACTTC
TRBV7-8	.	TRBJ1-1	few	CASSPSRVGTEAFF	TGTGCCAGCAGCCCCAGCAGGGTGGGCACTGAAGCTTTCTTT
TRBV18	.	TRBJ2-4	few	CASSREPGKNIQYF	TGTGCCAGCTCACGGGAGCCAGGGAAAAACATTCAGTACTTC
TRBV4-3	.	TRBJ1-3	few	CASSQFKLGGNTIYF	TGCGCCAGCAGCCAATTTAAGCTGGGTGGAAACACCATATATTTT
TRBV30	TRBD1	TRBJ1-3	.	CAWTGGPSGNTIYF	TGTGCCTGGACAGGGGGTCCCTCTGGAAACACCATATATTTT
TRBV4-3	.	TRBJ1-3	few	CASSQVPGSGNTIYF	TGCGCCAGCAGCCAAGTCCCGGGCTCTGGAAACACCATATATTTT
TRBV6-5	.	TRBJ1-2	few	CASRGTAHYGYTF	TGTGCCAGCAGGGGGACTGCTCACTATGGCTACACCTTC
TRBV7-2	.	TRBJ1-2	.	CASSLYQGDYGYTF	TGTGCCAGCAGCTTATACCAGGGTGACTATGGCTACACCTTC
TRBV27	.	TRBJ2-3	few	CASSSQPLSTDTQYF	TGTGCCAGCAGTTCCCAACCCTTATCCACAGATACGCAGTATTTT
TRBV5-1	.	TRBJ1-2	.	CASSLDSVYGYTF	TGCGCCAGCAGCTTGGACAGCGTCTATGGCTACACCTTC
TRBV29-1	.	TRBJ2-7	.	CSVVSGADEQYF	TGCAGCGTTGTATCCGGGGCAGACGAGCAGTACTTC
TRBV6-1	.	TRBJ2-2	.	CASRAFDANTGELFF	TGTGCCAGCAGGGCATTCGACGCGAACACCGGGGAGCTGTTTTTT
TRBV9	.	TRBJ1-2	few	CASSLRWGGNYGYTF	TGTGCCAGCAGCCTGAGGTGGGGCGGTAACTATGGCTACACCTTC
TRBV11-3	TRBD1	TRBJ1-1	.	CASSARTGGDTEAFF	TGTGCCAGCAGCGCCCGGACAGGGGGGGACACTGAAGCTTTCTTT
TRBV9	TRBD1	TRBJ1-1	few	CASSPRQGTEAFF	TGTGCCAGCAGCCCCCGACAGGGAACTGAAGCTTTCTTT
TRBV7-9	TRBD1	TRBJ1-6	few	CASSITGESPLHF	TGTGCCAGCAGCATTACAGGGGAATCACCCCTCCACTTT
TRBV4-3	TRBD1	TRBJ1-4	few	CASSRRGQGNEKLFF	TGCGCCAGCAGCCGGAGGGGGCAGGGTAATGAAAAACTGTTTTTT
TRBV25-1	.	TRBJ1-1	few	CASSEQGNTEAFF	TGTGCCAGCAGTGAACAGGGCAACACTGAAGCTTTCTTT